These 8 T cell receptor beta chains originate from one sample sequenced in a study of cytomegalovirus exposure and HLA in healthy donors. The PCR had 60 Vbeta and 13 Jbeta primers. The assay was immunoSEQ multiplex PCR, and TCRdb's table has in-frame clones only and misses some. The data hold 130,000 or so clones, with over 60% observed a single time. Sequencing was done on a sample of PBMCs. Source of these receptors: a woman aged 55-75 years in good health and CMV-seronegative.

This clone has just one count. This chain links TRBV27 with TRBJ1-1; weak D call: TRBD1 (5 bases). CDR1 and CDR2 from the germline V gene are MNHEY and SMNVEV (reference sequence). Trimming pared 0 bases from V and 7 bases from J, leaving 12 bases between. The CDR3 extends over 14 amino acids. The CDR3 region has the DNA TGTGCCAGCAGTTTATCGAGACAGAGCGATGAAGCTTTCTTT. Translated, it gives CASSLSRQSDEAFF.

The CDR3 here is CASSGHYSNQPQHF. The CDR3 region has the DNA TGTGCCAGCAGCGGACACTATAGCAATCAGCCCCAGCATTTT. V and J are TRBV27 and TRBJ1-5, with a weak D call TRBD1 (5 bases). Trimming left V 6 bases short and J 0 bases short, with 9 bases between. Germline V CDR1 and CDR2: MNHEY, SMNVEV (reference sequence). This CDR3 region has 14 residues.

The chain uses TRBV2 and TRBJ2-1; maybe TRBD2 (6 bases). Trimming took 4 bases from V and 13 from J, leaving 14 bases between them. Germline CDR1 and CDR2: SNHLY and FYNNEI. The length of the CDR3 is 12 residues. CDR3 DNA: TGTGCCAGCAGTGGAGGTGGAGGGCCCCAGTTCTTC. It is translated as CASSGGGGPQFF.

DNA for the CDR3: TGTGCCAGCAGTTTAGGCGGGACAGCCAATGGCTACACCTTC. Protein sequence: CASSLGGTANGYTF. The V gene is TRBV28, the J gene TRBJ1-2; 7 bases fit TRBD1. The CDR3 spans 14 residues. V lost 2 bases and J lost 6; bases outside the gene matches: 6. Germline CDR1 is MDHEN and CDR2 is SYDVKM.

This clone was counted once. The genes are TRBV29-1 and TRBJ2-7, with D possibly being TRBD2 (6 bases). The CDR3 has 14 amino acids. Looked up from germline, CDR1 is SQVTM and CDR2 is ANQGSEA. V lost 4 bases to trimming and J lost 1 base, with 14 bases between them. The CDR3 sequence: CSVGLGTVSYEQYF. CDR3 nucleotides: TGCAGCGTTGGGTTAGGGACTGTATCCTACGAGCAGTACTTC.

V gene TRBV11-3 combines with J gene TRBJ2-1; maybe TRBD2 (5 bases). Germline loops: CDR1 SGHNT, CDR2 YENEEA. With 1 base removed from V and 6 bases from J, the gap between germline ends came to 7 bases. The CDR3 contains 13 residues. The CDR3 protein is CASSLAAGNEQFF. Written as DNA, the CDR3 is TGTGCCAGCAGCTTAGCTGCGGGCAATGAGCAGTTCTTC.

This clone has only a few counts. V gene TRBV6-1 combines with J gene TRBJ2-1, with D possibly matching TRBD1 (6 bases). This CDR3 contains 14 residues. The V and J ends lost 6 bases and 7 bases respectively, with 16 bases between them. Looked up from germline, CDR1 is MNHNS and CDR2 is SASEGT. This CDR3 is CASRQGSLVNEQFF. DNA for the CDR3: TGTGCCAGCAGGCAGGGGTCATTGGTTAATGAGCAGTTCTTC.

The genes are TRBV14 and TRBJ2-3; TRBD1 might be the D (5 bases). Germline V gives CDR1 SGHDN, CDR2 FVKESK. The CDR3 length is 14 residues. Trimming removed 0 bases at V and 2 bases at J, with 6 bases between. This CDR3 is CASSQEGPTDTQYF. The CDR3 DNA reads as TGTGCCAGCAGCCAAGAGGGGCCCACAGATACGCAGTATTTT. Complete variable domain (other parts from reference TRBV14 and TRBJ2-3): EAGVTQFPSHSVIEKGQTVTLRCDPISGHDNLYWYRRVMGKEIKFLLHFVKESKQDESGMPNNRFLAERTGGTYSTLKVQPAELEDSGVYFCASSQEGPTDTQYFGPGTRLTVL.